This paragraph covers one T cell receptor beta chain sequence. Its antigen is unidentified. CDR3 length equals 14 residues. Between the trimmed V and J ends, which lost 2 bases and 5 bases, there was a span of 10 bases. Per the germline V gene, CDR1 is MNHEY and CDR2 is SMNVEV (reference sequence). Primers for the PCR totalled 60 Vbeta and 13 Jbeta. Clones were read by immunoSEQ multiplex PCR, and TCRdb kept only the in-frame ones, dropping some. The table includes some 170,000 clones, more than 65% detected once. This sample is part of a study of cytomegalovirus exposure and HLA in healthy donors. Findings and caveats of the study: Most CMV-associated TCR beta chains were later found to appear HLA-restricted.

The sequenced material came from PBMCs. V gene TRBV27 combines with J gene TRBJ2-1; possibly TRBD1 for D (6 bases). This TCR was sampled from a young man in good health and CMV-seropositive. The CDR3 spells CASSLNRVNNEQFF. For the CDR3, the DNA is TGTGCCAGCAGTTTAAACAGGGTTAACAATGAGCAGTTCTTC.